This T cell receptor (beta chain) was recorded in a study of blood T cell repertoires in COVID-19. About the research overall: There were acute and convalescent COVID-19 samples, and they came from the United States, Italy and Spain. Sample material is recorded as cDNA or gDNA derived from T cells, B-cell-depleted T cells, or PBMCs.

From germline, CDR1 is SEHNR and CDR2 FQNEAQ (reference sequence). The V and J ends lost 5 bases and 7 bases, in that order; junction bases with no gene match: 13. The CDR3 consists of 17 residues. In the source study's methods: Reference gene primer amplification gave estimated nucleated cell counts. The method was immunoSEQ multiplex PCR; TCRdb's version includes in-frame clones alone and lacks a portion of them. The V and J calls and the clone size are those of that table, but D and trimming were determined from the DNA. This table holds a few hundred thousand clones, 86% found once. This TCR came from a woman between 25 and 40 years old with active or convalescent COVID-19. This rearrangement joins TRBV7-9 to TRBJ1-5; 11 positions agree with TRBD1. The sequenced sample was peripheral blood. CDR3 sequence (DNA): TGTGCCAGCAGCCGAGGACAGGGGGCGAAATTCGGGCAGCCCCAGCATTTT. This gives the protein CASSRGQGAKFGQPQHF.